This T cell receptor beta chain emerged from a study of T cell responses to AZD1222 COVID-19 vaccine. Study-level results: Just six people given AZD1222 tested seropositive at baseline. The donor group comprised mostly white British people and more females; the analysis possibly underestimated clonal diversity. Targeting of unmutated variant regions was reportedly seen in nearly half of spike-specific TCRs. Repertoires in all cases were sampled only once the peak T cell response had passed.

In the case of this clone: The antigen remains unidentified.

Some clones are missing from TCRdb's copy, which holds only in-frame ones; the method was immunoSEQ multiplex PCR. The sample lists 110,000 or so clones; nearly 90% were seen once. The sample in question was peripheral blood, obtained on day 0 of AZD1222 vaccination. This receptor was taken from an adult in good health.

CDR3: CASSSPGQGDYGYTF. Written as DNA, the CDR3 is TGTGCCAGCAGTTCCCCGGGACAGGGAGACTATGGCTACACCTTC. This chain connects TRBV6-5 to TRBJ1-2; TRBD1 agrees at 9 bases. The germline gives CDR1 MNHEY, CDR2 SVGAGI. This CDR3 comprises 15 residues. Losses at the gene ends were 4 bases for V and 3 bases for J; bases not matched to a gene: 6.